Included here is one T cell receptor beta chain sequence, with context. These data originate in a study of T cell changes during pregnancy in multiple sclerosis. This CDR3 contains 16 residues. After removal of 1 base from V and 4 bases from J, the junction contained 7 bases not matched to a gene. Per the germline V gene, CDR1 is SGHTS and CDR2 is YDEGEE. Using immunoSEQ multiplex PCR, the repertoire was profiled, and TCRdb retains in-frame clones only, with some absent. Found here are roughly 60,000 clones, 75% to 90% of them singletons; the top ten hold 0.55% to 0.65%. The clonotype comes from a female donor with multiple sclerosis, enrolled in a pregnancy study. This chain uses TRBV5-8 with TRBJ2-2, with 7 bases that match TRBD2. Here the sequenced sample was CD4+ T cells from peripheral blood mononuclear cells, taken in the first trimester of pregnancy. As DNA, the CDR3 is TGTGCCAGCAGCTTGAGTCGGGGGGTAGGCACCGGGGAGCTGTTTTTT. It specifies CASSLSRGVGTGELFF.